The 28 T cell receptor beta chains listed next were all sequenced from one sample in a study of graft-versus-host responses after intestinal transplantation. Antigen specificity for these receptors is unknown. Sequencing was performed with immunoSEQ multiplex PCR; in TCRdb, only in-frame clones are kept and a portion is missing. The table lists around 100,000 clones, about 88% of them singletons. Material: unstimulated CD4+ T cells sorted from spleen or lymph node cells, obtained before transplant. The receptors come from a human donor who was the organ donor for an intestinal transplant.

The genes are TRBV29-1 and TRBJ1-1; 7 bases agree with TRBD1. The CDR3 is 12 amino acids. Germline values: CDR1 SQVTM, CDR2 ANQGSEA. V was clipped by 6 bases and J by 2 bases; unmatched bases: 3. CDR3 residues: CSVNRGNTEAFF. CDR3 DNA: TGCAGCGTGAACAGGGGCAACACTGAAGCTTTCTTT. Full variable domain (outside the CDR3, taken from reference TRBV29-1 and TRBJ1-1): SAVISQKPSRDICQRGTSLTIQCQVDSQVTMMFWYRQQPGQSLTLIATANQGSEATYESGFVIDKFPISRPNLTFSTLTVSNMSPEDSSIYLCSVNRGNTEAFFGQGTRLTVV.

This chain connects TRBV5-6 to TRBJ2-7, with 7 bases fitting TRBD1. The CDR3 covers 15 residues. In germline, CDR1 is SGHDT, CDR2 YYEEEE. V was clipped by 0 bases and J by 4 bases; unmatched bases: 7. CDR3 sequence: CASSLEGTETYEQYF. For the CDR3, the DNA is TGTGCCAGCAGCTTGGAAGGGACAGAAACTTACGAGCAGTACTTC. Filled out from reference TRBV5-6 and TRBJ2-7, the complete variable domain reads DAGVTQSPTHLIKTRGQQVTLRCSPKSGHDTVSWYQQALGQGPQFIFQYYEEEERQRGNFPDRFSGHQFPNYSSELNVNALLLGDSALYLCASSLEGTETYEQYFGPGTRLTVT.

The genes are TRBV28 and TRBJ2-1, with D hard to call. V shed 3 bases and J shed 9 bases, with 9 bases lying between them. The germline gives CDR1 MDHEN, CDR2 SYDVKM. This CDR3 contains 12 residues. CDR3 loop: CASSFSVSEQFF. The DNA for the CDR3 is TGTGCCAGCAGTTTTTCAGTGAGTGAGCAGTTCTTC. The full variable domain, in which reference TRBV28 and TRBJ2-1 provide the parts outside the CDR3, is DVKVTQSSRYLVKRTGEKVFLECVQDMDHENMFWYRQDPGLGLRLIYFSYDVKMKEKGDIPEGYSVSREKKERFSLILESASTNQTSMYLCASSFSVSEQFFGPGTRLTVL.

The rearrangement uses TRBV7-3 and TRBJ2-1, with 7 bases that match TRBD2. There are 16 residues in the CDR3. J lost 0 bases, V lost 6 bases, and 8 bases had no gene match. Germline loops: CDR1 SGHTA, CDR2 FQGTGA. CDR3 sequence: CASSKSGVNSYNEQFF. CDR3 bases: TGTGCCAGCAGTAAAAGCGGGGTGAACTCCTACAATGAGCAGTTCTTC.

Written as DNA, the CDR3 is TGTGCCAGCAGTGAAGGCCCGACCGCAACTGAAGCTTTCTTT. The encoded protein is CASSEGPTATEAFF. V usage is TRBV2 and J usage is TRBJ1-1, with unresolved D. The CDR3 contains 14 residues. Germline loops: CDR1 SNHLY, CDR2 FYNNEI. Trimming removed 1 base at V and 5 bases at J, with 11 bases between.

The chain combines TRBV10-3 with TRBJ1-2; D is undetermined. The CDR3 length is 12 residues. Trimming pared 6 bases from V and 0 bases from J, leaving 5 bases between. Germline V gene lookup returns CDR1 ENHRY and CDR2 SYGVKD. The CDR3 nucleotides read TGTGCCATCAGCGACCCTAACTATGGCTACACCTTC. This sequence encodes CAISDPNYGYTF.

The V and J genes are TRBV19 and TRBJ2-3; TRBD2 matches at 8 bases. This CDR3 is 20 amino acids long. Germline V gene sequence: CDR1 LNHDA, CDR2 SQIVND (reference sequence). After removal of 3 bases from V and 1 base from J, the junction contained 18 bases not matched to a gene. The CDR3 nucleotides are TGTGCCAGTAGTATTGGTATTTTACGGGGGGGAAGTTTAGGCACAGATACGCAGTATTTT. It is translated as CASSIGILRGGSLGTDTQYF.

The chain recombines TRBV6-5 with TRBJ2-7; D possibly uses TRBD1 or TRBD2 (5 bases each). CDR3 length: 13 amino acids. Trimming shortened V by 6 bases and J by 2 bases, and 11 bases separated the two germline ends. CDR1 and CDR2 (germline): MNHEY, SVGAGI. CDR3 DNA: TGTGCCAGCAGCGGGGACCCTCCCTACGAGCAGTACTTC. Translated: CASSGDPPYEQYF.

The chain is built from TRBV10-3 and TRBJ1-1; the D is unclear. The CDR3 spans 13 residues. The germline V gene has CDR1 ENHRY and CDR2 SYGVKD. V gave up 2 bases and J gave up 4 bases, with 8 bases separating them. The CDR3 loop is CAISEVGGTEAFF. The CDR3 DNA follows: TGTGCCATCAGTGAGGTAGGCGGCACTGAAGCTTTCTTT.

The chain recombines TRBV6-1 with TRBJ2-1; TRBD2 matches at 16 bases. With 2 bases clipped from V and 11 bases from J, the junction kept 6 bases outside the gene matches. The CDR3 spans 16 residues. Germline CDR1 is MNHNS and CDR2 is SASEGT. The CDR3 protein is CASSELPGLAGGKQFF. The CDR3 DNA reads as TGTGCCAGCAGTGAACTACCGGGACTAGCGGGGGGGAAGCAGTTCTTC.

The chain employs TRBV30 and TRBJ1-2; no clear D gene. The ends were cut back, 0 bases at V and 8 bases at J, with 13 bases in the middle. The length of the CDR3 is 13 residues. Germline V gene data show CDR1 as GTSNPN and CDR2 as SVGIG (reference sequence). The CDR3 nucleotides are TGTGCCTGGAGTGTACGTCTTAAGAGCGGCTACACCTTC. Translated: CAWSVRLKSGYTF.

CDR3: CASIRDISNTGELFF. The DNA for the CDR3 is TGTGCCAGCATCCGGGACATATCGAACACCGGGGAGCTGTTTTTT. The chain recombines TRBV6-6 with TRBJ2-2; weak D call: TRBD1 (6 bases). V was cut by 7 bases and J by 0 bases, with 12 bases left in between. The V gene's germline CDR1 is MNHNY and CDR2 SVGAGI (reference sequence). The CDR3 contains 15 residues.

CDR3 DNA: TGTGCCAGCATGGAGGGACTAGGCAGTGGTACGCAGTATTTT. Protein product: CASMEGLGSGTQYF. The chain uses TRBV6-4 and TRBJ2-3; 8 positions match TRBD2. Germline CDR1 reads MRHNA; CDR2 reads SNTAGT. The CDR3 sequence is 14 residues long. J lost 8 bases, V lost 7 bases, and 11 bases had no gene match.

V usage is TRBV19 and J usage is TRBJ2-5, with D perhaps matching TRBD1 or TRBD2 (5 bases each). CDR1 and CDR2 (germline): LNHDA, SQIVND (reference sequence). The CDR3 sequence is 15 residues long. The V and J ends lost 7 bases and 2 bases respectively, with 17 bases between them. The CDR3 nucleotides are TGTGCCAGTAAGGGGAGCCGAATGCGTCAAGAGACCCAGTACTTC. Protein product: CASKGSRMRQETQYF.

J is TRBJ1-1 and V is TRBV7-6, with D uncertain. Trimming took off 4 bases at V and 0 bases at J, with 6 bases between the two ends. The CDR3 runs to 13 residues. Germline CDR1 is SGHVS and CDR2 is FNYEAQ. As DNA, the CDR3 is TGTGCCAGCAGCTCCAAGATGAACACTGAAGCTTTCTTT. Translated, it gives CASSSKMNTEAFF.

The V call is TRBV11-2, the J call TRBJ1-6; no clear D gene. V dropped 1 base and J dropped 7 bases, with 5 bases sitting between them. There are 13 residues in the CDR3. Germline assignment: CDR1 SGHAT and CDR2 FQNNGV. The CDR3 nucleotides are TGTGCCAGCAGCTTAGTCCGGAATTCACCCCTCCACTTT. Translating gives CASSLVRNSPLHF.

V usage is TRBV4-1 and J usage is TRBJ1-4; D unresolved. This CDR3 is built from 15 residues. The germline V and J ends were trimmed by 1 base and 4 bases, with 10 bases remaining between them. Germline lookup yields CDR1 MGHRA and CDR2 YSYEKL. The CDR3 DNA sequence: TGCGCCAGCAGCCAAGGCGGGCTGAATAATGAAAAACTGTTTTTT. Amino acid sequence: CASSQGGLNNEKLFF.

The V gene is TRBV6-1, the J gene TRBJ1-5; TRBD1 matches 8 bases. V gave up 6 bases and J gave up 4 bases; unmatched junction bases: 8. CDR3 size: 15 residues. Germline-derived CDR1 and CDR2 are MNHNS and SASEGT. The CDR3 region is CASRGDRGRNQPQHF. CDR3 coding DNA: TGTGCCAGCAGGGGAGACAGGGGACGAAATCAGCCCCAGCATTTT.

CDR3 in DNA: TGTGCCAGCTCACCATTAGGGGGCGAGCAGTACTTC. This sequence encodes CASSPLGGEQYF. The chain employs TRBV18 and TRBJ2-7; D perhaps matches TRBD1 (6 bases). The germline V gene encodes CDR1 KGHSH and CDR2 LQKENI. This CDR3 region has 12 residues. Deletions cut 2 bases from V and 6 bases from J, with 8 bases between. Filled out from reference TRBV18 and TRBJ2-7, the complete variable domain reads NAGVMQNPRHLVRRRGQEARLRCSPMKGHSHVYWYRQLPEEGLKFMVYLQKENIIDESGMPKERFSAEFPKEGPSILRIQQVVRGDSAAYFCASSPLGGEQYFGPGTRLTVT.

V usage is TRBV30 and J usage is TRBJ1-2; tentative D call: TRBD1 (5 bases). The V end lost 8 bases, the J end lost 7 bases, and 11 bases lay between the germline ends. CDR1 and CDR2 (germline): GTSNPN, SVGIG (reference sequence). The CDR3 is made up of 10 amino acids. DNA of the CDR3: TGTGCCGGGCGACAGTTTGGCTACACCTTC. Amino acids: CAGRQFGYTF. Full variable domain (outside the CDR3, taken from reference TRBV30 and TRBJ1-2): SQTIHQWPATLVQPVGSPLSLECTVEGTSNPNLYWYRQAAGRGLQLLFYSVGIGQISSEVPQNLSASRPQDRQFILSSKKLLLSDSGFYLCAGRQFGYTFGSGTRLTVV.

This clone has only one observation. The CDR3 sequence: CASSYLGGQGGGYTF. In nucleotides, the CDR3 is TGTGCCAGCAGCTATCTCGGGGGACAGGGAGGTGGCTACACCTTC. V and J are TRBV5-6 and TRBJ1-2; 9 bases are a match to TRBD1. Germline CDR1 and CDR2: SGHDT and YYEEEE. V shed 3 bases, J shed 7 bases, and the junction held 10 bases outside the gene matches. The CDR3 loop spans 15 amino acids. Complete variable domain (other parts from reference TRBV5-6 and TRBJ1-2): DAGVTQSPTHLIKTRGQQVTLRCSPKSGHDTVSWYQQALGQGPQFIFQYYEEEERQRGNFPDRFSGHQFPNYSSELNVNALLLGDSALYLCASSYLGGQGGGYTFGSGTRLTVV.

V gene TRBV27 combines with J gene TRBJ1-2; 7 nucleotides line up with TRBD1. Unmatched junction bases numbered 13, after V lost 5 bases and J lost 1 base. The CDR3 totals 17 residues. The germline V gene has CDR1 MNHEY and CDR2 SMNVEV (reference sequence). The CDR3 sequence is CASSKRDRDRLNYGYTF. CDR3 sequence (DNA): TGTGCCAGCAGTAAAAGGGACCGGGACAGACTTAACTATGGCTACACCTTC.

Only one count was recorded for this clone. This chain joins TRBV12-2 and TRBJ1-2; TRBD1 is taken as the D call from the table, unchecked against the DNA. TRBV12-2 is marked as a pseudogene. The CDR3 is 15 residues long. The CDR3 DNA is TGTGCAAGTCGCTTAGCGGGACAGTATAACTATGGCTACACCTTC. As protein: CASRLAGQYNYGYTF.

The chain recombines TRBV7-8 with TRBJ1-3; 8 bases agree with TRBD1. The CDR3 consists of 15 residues. V shed 5 bases and J 1 base; nucleotides not matched to a gene: 4. The germline CDR1 and CDR2 sequences are SGHVS and FQNEAQ. The CDR3 reads CASSPDRGSGNTIYF. The CDR3 region has the DNA TGTGCCAGCAGCCCAGACAGGGGATCTGGAAACACCATATATTTT.

This chain connects TRBV4-1 to TRBJ1-6; 7 bases line up with TRBD1. V lost 0 bases, J lost 3 bases, and 8 bases stayed unmatched. There are 18 residues in the CDR3. The germline CDR1 and CDR2 sequences are MGHRA and YSYEKL. As DNA, the CDR3 is TGCGCCAGCAGCCAAGATCAGGGGGGGACGGGCTATAATTCACCCCTCCACTTT. Translated: CASSQDQGGTGYNSPLHF.

This clone was observed a single time. The DNA for the CDR3 is TGTGCCAGCAGCCGGGACAGGGGGCGCAAGCAGTACTTC. Protein: CASSRDRGRKQYF. J is TRBJ2-7 and V is TRBV6-5, with 12 bases fitting TRBD1. From germline, CDR1 is MNHEY and CDR2 SVGAGI. The CDR3 covers 13 residues. V trimming: 6 bases; J trimming: 8 bases; junction bases outside the gene matches: 5.

V usage is TRBV18 and J usage is TRBJ2-4; D may be TRBD1 (6 bases). CDR3 length: 14 residues. Germline assignment: CDR1 KGHSH and CDR2 LQKENI. The V gene lost 0 bases and the J gene lost 8 bases, with 11 bases spanning the gap. Here the CDR3 DNA reads TGTGCCAGCTCACCACCGAACAGGGTGGACATTCAGTACTTC. Amino acids: CASSPPNRVDIQYF.

The chain links TRBV19 to TRBJ2-7; D remains ambiguous. The CDR3 covers 11 residues. Trimming took off 5 bases at V and 7 bases at J, with 9 bases between the two ends. Germline V lookup: CDR1 LNHDA, CDR2 SQIVND (reference sequence). For the CDR3, the DNA is TGTGCCAGTAGTGACTTCGGGGAGCAGTACTTC. Translating it yields CASSDFGEQYF.